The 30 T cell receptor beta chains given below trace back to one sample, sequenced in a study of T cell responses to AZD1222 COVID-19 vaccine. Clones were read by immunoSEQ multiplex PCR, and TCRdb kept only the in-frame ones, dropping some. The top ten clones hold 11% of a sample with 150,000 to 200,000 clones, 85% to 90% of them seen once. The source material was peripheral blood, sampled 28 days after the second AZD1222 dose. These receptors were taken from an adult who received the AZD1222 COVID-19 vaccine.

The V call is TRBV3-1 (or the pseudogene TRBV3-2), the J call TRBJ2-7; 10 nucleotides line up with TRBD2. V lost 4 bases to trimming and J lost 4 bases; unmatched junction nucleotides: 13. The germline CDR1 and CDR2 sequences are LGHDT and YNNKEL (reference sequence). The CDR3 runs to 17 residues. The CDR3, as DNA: TGTGCCAGCAGCCCACGTAAGGATAGCGGGGGGCGATACGAGCAGTACTTC. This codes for CASSPRKDSGGRYEQYF.

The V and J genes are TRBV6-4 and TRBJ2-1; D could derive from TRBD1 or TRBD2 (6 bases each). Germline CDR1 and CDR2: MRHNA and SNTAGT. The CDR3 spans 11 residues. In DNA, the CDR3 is TGTGGCCGGGGGCCCAGCAATGAGCAGTTCTTC. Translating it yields CGRGPSNEQFF.

The CDR3 DNA reads as TGTGCCAGCAGCTTATCTACGGGGGGTAGCACAGATACGCAGTATTTT. Residues: CASSLSTGGSTDTQYF. The rearrangement joins TRBV11-3 to TRBJ2-3; 7 bases align to TRBD2. CDR1 is SGHNT and CDR2 is YENEEA in the germline V gene. The CDR3 length is 16 residues. Losses at the gene ends were 2 bases for V and 0 bases for J; bases not matched to a gene: 5. The full variable domain, in which reference TRBV11-3 and TRBJ2-3 provide the parts outside the CDR3, is EAGVVQSPRYKIIEKKQPVAFWCNPISGHNTLYWYLQNLGQGPELLIRYENEEAVDDSQLPKDRFSAERLKGVDSTLKIQPAELGDSAVYLCASSLSTGGSTDTQYFGPGTRLTVL.

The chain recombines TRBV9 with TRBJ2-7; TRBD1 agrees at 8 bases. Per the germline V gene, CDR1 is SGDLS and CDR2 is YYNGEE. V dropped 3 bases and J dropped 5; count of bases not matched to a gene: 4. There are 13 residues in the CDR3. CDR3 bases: TGTGCCAGCAGCGAAGGGACAGGTGACGAGCAGTACTTC. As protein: CASSEGTGDEQYF.

DNA of the CDR3: TGTGCCAGCAGTCGTACCAGGGGGAACACTGAAGCTTTCTTT. It is translated as CASSRTRGNTEAFF. The gene calls are TRBV7-8 and TRBJ1-1; tentative D call: TRBD1 (6 bases). V lost 6 bases and J 1 base, leaving 12 bases between the germline ends. Germline lookup yields CDR1 SGHVS and CDR2 FQNEAQ. CDR3 length: 14 amino acids.

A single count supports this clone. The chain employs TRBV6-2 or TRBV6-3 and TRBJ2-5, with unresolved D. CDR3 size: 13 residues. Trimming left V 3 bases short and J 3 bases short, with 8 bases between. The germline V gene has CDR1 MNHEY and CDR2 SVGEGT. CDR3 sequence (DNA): TGTGCCAGCAGTTATTTTGCGGAAGAGACCCAGTACTTC. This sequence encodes CASSYFAEETQYF.

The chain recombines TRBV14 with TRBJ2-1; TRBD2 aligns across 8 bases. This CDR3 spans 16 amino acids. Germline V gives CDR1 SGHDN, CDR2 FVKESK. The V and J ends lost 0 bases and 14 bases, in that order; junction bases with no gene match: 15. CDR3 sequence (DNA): TGTGCCAGCAGCCAAGATGAGGCCAGCCCCGCGGGGGGCGAGTTCTTC. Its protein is CASSQDEASPAGGEFF.

CDR3 sequence: CASSRTGQGANTGELFF. Written as DNA, the CDR3 is TGTGCCAGCTCACGCACTGGGCAGGGTGCGAACACCGGGGAGCTGTTTTTT. This chain uses TRBV18 with TRBJ2-2; D is perhaps TRBD1 (5 bases). The CDR3 loop spans 17 amino acids. V shed 4 bases and J shed 0 bases, with 15 bases lying between them. Germline values: CDR1 KGHSH, CDR2 LQKENI.

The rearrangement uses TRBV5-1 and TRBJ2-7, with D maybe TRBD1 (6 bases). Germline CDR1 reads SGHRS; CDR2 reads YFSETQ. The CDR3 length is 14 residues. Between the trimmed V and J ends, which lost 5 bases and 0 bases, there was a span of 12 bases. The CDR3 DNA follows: TGCGCCAGCAGGTTTAGGGGGAGCTCCTACGAGCAGTACTTC. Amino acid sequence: CASRFRGSSYEQYF.

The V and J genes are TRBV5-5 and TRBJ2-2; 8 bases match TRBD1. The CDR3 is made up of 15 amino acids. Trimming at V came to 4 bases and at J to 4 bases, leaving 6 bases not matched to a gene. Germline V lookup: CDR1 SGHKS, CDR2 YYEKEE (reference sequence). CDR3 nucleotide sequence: TGTGCCAGCAGCACGGGACAGGCGGTCACCGGGGAGCTGTTTTTT. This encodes CASSTGQAVTGELFF. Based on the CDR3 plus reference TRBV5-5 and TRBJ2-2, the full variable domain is DAGVTQSPTHLIKTRGQQVTLRCSPISGHKSVSWYQQVLGQGPQFIFQYYEKEERGRGNFPDRFSARQFPNYSSELNVNALLLGDSALYLCASSTGQAVTGELFFGEGSRLTVL.

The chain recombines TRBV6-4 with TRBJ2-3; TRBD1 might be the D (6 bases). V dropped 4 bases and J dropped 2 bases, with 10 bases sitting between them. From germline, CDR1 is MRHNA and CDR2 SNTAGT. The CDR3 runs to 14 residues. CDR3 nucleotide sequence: TGTGCCAGCAGTGCGACAGGATTCACAGATACGCAGTATTTT. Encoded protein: CASSATGFTDTQYF.

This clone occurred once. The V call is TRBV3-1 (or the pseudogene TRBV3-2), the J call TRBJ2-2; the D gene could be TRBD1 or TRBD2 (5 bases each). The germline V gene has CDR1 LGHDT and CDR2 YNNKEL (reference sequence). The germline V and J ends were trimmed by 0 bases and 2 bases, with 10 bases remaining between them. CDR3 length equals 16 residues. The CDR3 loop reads CASSQDGGPNTGELFF. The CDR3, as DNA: TGTGCCAGCAGCCAAGATGGGGGACCTAACACCGGGGAGCTGTTTTTT.

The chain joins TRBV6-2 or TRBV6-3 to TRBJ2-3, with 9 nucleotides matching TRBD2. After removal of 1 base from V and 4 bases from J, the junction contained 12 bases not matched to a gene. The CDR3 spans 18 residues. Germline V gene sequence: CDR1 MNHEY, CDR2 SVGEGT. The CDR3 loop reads CASSYFAGGSTWSDTQYF. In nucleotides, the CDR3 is TGTGCCAGCAGTTACTTTGCGGGGGGGTCCACATGGTCAGATACGCAGTATTTT.

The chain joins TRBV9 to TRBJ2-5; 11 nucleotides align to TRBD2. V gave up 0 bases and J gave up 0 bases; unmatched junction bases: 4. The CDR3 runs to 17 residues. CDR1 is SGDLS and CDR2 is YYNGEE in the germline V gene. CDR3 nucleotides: TGTGCCAGCAGCGTAGCTAGCGGGGGGCCTAACCAAGAGACCCAGTACTTC. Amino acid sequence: CASSVASGGPNQETQYF.

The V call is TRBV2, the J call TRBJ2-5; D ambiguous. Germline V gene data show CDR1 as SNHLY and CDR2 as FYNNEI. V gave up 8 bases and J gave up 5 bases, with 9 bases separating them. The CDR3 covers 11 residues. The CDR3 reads CASGEEETQYF. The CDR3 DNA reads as TGTGCCAGCGGAGAGGAGGAGACCCAGTACTTC.

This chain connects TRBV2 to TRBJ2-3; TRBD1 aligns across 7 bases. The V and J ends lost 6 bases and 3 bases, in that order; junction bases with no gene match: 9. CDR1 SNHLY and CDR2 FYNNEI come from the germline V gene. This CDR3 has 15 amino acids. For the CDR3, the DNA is TGTGCCAGCAGGAGAACAGGGGTTGGTACAGATACGCAGTATTTT. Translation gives CASRRTGVGTDTQYF. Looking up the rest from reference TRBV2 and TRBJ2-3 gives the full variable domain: EPEVTQTPSHQVTQMGQEVILRCVPISNHLYFYWYRQILGQKVEFLVSFYNNEISEKSEIFDDQFSVERPDGSNFTLKIRSTKLEDSAMYFCASRRTGVGTDTQYFGPGTRLTVL.

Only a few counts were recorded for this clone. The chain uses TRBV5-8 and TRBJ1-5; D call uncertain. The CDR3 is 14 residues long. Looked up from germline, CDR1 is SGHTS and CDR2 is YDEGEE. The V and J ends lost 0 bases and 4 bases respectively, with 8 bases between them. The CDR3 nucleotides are TGTGCCAGCAGCTTGGGGGCGGGAAATCAGCCCCAGCATTTT. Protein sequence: CASSLGAGNQPQHF.

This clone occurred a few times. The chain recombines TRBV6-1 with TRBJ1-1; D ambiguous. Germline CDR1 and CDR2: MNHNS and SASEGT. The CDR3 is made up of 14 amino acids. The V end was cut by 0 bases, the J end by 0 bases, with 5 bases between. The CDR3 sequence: CASSEALVNTEAFF. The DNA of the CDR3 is TGTGCCAGCAGTGAAGCGTTGGTGAACACTGAAGCTTTCTTT.

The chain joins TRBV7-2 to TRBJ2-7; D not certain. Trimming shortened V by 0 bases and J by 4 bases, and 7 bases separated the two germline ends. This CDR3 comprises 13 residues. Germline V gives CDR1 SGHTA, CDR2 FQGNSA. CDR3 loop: CASSLARSYEQYF. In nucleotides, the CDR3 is TGTGCCAGCAGCTTAGCCAGAAGTTACGAGCAGTACTTC.

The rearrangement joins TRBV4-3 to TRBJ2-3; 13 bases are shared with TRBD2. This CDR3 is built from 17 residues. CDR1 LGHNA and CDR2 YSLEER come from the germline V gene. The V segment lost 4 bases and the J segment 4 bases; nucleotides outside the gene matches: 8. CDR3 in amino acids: CASSRGTSGVGSDTQYF. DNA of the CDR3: TGCGCCAGCAGCCGAGGGACTAGCGGGGTAGGATCAGATACGCAGTATTTT.

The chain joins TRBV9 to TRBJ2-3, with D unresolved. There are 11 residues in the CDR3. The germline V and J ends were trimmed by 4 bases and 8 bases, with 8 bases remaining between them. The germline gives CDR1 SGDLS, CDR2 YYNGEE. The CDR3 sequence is CASSTTRTQYF. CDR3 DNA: TGTGCCAGCAGCACTACACGTACGCAGTATTTT. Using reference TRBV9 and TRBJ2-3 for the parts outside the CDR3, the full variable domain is DSGVTQTPKHLITATGQRVTLRCSPRSGDLSVYWYQQSLDQGLQFLIQYYNGEERAKGNILERFSAQQFPDLHSELNLSSLELGDSALYFCASSTTRTQYFGPGTRLTVL.

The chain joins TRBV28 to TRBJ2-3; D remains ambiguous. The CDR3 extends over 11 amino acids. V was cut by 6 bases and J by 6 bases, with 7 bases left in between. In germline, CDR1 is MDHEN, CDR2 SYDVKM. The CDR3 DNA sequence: TGTGCCAGCAGCCTAAGGGATACGCAGTATTTT. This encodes CASSLRDTQYF.

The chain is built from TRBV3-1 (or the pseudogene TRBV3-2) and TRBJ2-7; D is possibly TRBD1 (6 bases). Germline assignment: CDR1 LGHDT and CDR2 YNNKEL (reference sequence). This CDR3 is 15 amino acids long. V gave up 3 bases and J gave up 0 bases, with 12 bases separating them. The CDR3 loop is CASSHSGRGSYEQYF. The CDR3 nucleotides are TGTGCCAGCAGCCATTCTGGCAGGGGCTCCTACGAGCAGTACTTC.

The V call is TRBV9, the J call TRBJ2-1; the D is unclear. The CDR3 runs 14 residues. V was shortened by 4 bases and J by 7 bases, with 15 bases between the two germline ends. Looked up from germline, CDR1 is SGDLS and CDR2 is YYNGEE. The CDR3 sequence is CASSPRRMGNEQFF. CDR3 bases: TGTGCCAGCAGCCCCCGAAGGATGGGGAATGAGCAGTTCTTC.

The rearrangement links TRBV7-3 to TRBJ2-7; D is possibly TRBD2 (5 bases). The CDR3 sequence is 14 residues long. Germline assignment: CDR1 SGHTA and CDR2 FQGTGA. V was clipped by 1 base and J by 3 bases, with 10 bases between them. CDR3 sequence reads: CASSLRGRHYEQYF. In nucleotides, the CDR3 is TGTGCCAGCAGCTTAAGAGGGCGCCACTACGAGCAGTACTTC.

For the CDR3, the DNA is TGTGCCAGCAGCCGACAGGCGTCGTTCGCTGAAGCTTTCTTT. Translation: CASSRQASFAEAFF. The V and J genes are TRBV7-9 and TRBJ1-1, with TRBD1 as a possible D gene (6 bases). Trimming left V 5 bases short and J 6 bases short, with 16 bases between. Germline-derived CDR1 and CDR2 are SEHNR and FQNEAQ (reference sequence). The CDR3 spans 14 residues.

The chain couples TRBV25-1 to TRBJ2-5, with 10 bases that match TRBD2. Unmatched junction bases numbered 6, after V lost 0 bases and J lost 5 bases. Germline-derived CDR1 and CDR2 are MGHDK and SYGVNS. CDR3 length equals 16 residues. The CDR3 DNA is TGTGCCAGCAGTGAATATCGCAGCGGGGGGGTGGAGACCCAGTACTTC. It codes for CASSEYRSGGVETQYF. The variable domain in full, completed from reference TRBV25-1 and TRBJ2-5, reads EADIYQTPRYLVIGTGKKITLECSQTMGHDKMYWYQQDPGMELHLIHYSYGVNSTEKGDLSSESTVSRIRTEHFPLTLESARPSHTSQYLCASSEYRSGGVETQYFGPGTRLLVL.

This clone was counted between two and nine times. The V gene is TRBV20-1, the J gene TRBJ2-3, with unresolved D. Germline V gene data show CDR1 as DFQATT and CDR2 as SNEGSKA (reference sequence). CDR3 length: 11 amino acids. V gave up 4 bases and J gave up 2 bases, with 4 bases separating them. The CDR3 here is CSAKLTDTQYF. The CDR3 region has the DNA TGCAGTGCTAAGCTCACAGATACGCAGTATTTT.

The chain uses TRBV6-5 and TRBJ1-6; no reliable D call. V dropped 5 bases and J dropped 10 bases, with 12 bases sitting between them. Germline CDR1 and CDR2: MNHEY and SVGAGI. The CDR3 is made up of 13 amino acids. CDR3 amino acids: CASSTNLVSPLHF. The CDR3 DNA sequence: TGTGCCAGCAGTACAAACTTAGTCTCACCCCTCCACTTT.

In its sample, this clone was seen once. In DNA form, the CDR3 reads TGTGCCAGCAGCCAAGATCAAGCCAAGGGTTCGGAGCAGTACTTC. Translating it yields CASSQDQAKGSEQYF. This chain links TRBV3-1 (or the pseudogene TRBV3-2) with TRBJ2-7, with D uncertain. Germline values: CDR1 LGHDT, CDR2 YNNKEL (reference sequence). The CDR3 runs to 15 residues. Trimming shortened V by 0 bases and J by 7 bases, and 16 bases separated the two germline ends.